This T cell receptor beta chain was documented in a study of PD-1 blockade in classical Hodgkin lymphoma (dated by TCRdb to the early 2020s). Turning to the overall study: Nivolumab dosing was 3 mg/kg intravenously every 2 weeks, continuing until either disease progression or unacceptable toxicity. The study used TCR beta sequencing and CyTOF to define a peripheral blood immune signature of response to PD-1 blockade in classical Hodgkin lymphoma. Broad study findings and their caveats: Among trial patients, those achieving complete response had baseline diversity similar to that of newly diagnosed patients, while diversity was significantly lower in partial responders and progressors. By C4D1, a significant rise was seen in CD4+ TCR diversity but not in CD8+ TCR diversity (p=0.0027 vs p=0.16), and the rise was most apparent among complete responders (p=0.02). Baseline TCR diversity was reported to be lower in newly diagnosed patients than in healthy donors, and even lower in relapsed/refractory patients. Diversity was lower in patients who began nivolumab less than 1 year after ASCT, so these patients were left out of later analyses to avoid confounding by immune reconstitution. The study was restricted to a single clinical trial cohort, and the causes of repertoire differences, possibly disease activity or prior therapy, were left undefined.

Genomic DNA was extracted with the Qiagen DNeasy kit from unsorted PBMCs and from negatively selected CD4+ and CD8+ fractions. TCR beta CDR3 regions were subjected to amplification by immunoSEQ multiplex PCR with primers that anneal to V and J segments. A synthetic immune receptor repertoire was used to minimize amplification bias, and any remaining bias was removed computationally after sequencing. In the paper's pipeline: Custom Python scripts were used to quantify repertoire diversity as the Shannon entropy index. The unsorted, CD4+ and CD8+ repertoires were each analyzed separately, with the exception of combined analyses, where CD4+ and CD8+ sequences were merged in silico. A clone counted as expanded when the clone's frequency after treatment rose at least 2-fold relative to C1D1, and clones undetected at baseline were given a pseudocount of 0.5. Clones with 0 or 1 copy at C1D1 were defined as singleton clones, while clones with 2 or more copies were defined as non-singleton clones. By matching protein sequences in sorted samples from the same patient, clones expanded in unsorted samples were annotated as CD4+, CD8+ or unknown. Diversity changes from C1D1 to C4D1 were tested in paired samples using Wilcoxon tests. The source is immuneACCESS, and TCRdb retained only in-frame sequences with V and J called. Part of the clones is not carried over; for the studies checked, unresolved V genes explain less than half of this, and the remainder is unexplained. V and J calls and clone size are given by that table; D and trimming were obtained from the DNA. This sample comprises 15,000 or so clones, less than 70% of them detected only once. About 10% of the sample lies in the top ten.

Worth noting for this clone: The antigen it recognizes is unknown. Per-base qualities were not stored, and no clone one base away is much larger.

The germline V gene encodes CDR1 LNHDA and CDR2 SQIVND (reference sequence). V was cut back by 6 bases and J by 8 bases, leaving a gap of 17 bases between them. From cysteine to phenylalanine, the CDR3 is 14 amino acids long. Of the read, only the CDR3 DNA is kept; its 42 bases are in frame from base 1. Sample time point, as interpreted from the label and publication: cycle 1 day 1 (C1D1), immediately before nivolumab initiation. Relapse after autologous stem cell transplantation had occurred in all trial patients, and cohorts A, B and C were distinguished by prior brentuximab vedotin exposure. The trial cohort comprised 60 or so patients with relapsed/refractory classical Hodgkin lymphoma whose best overall responses were complete response, partial response or progressive disease. Single-agent nivolumab was administered to trial patients in the multi-cohort phase II CheckMate 205 trial. An independent review committee assessed best overall response by applying the 2007 International Working Group response criteria. Trial PBMCs were collected just before the start of nivolumab (C1D1) and during therapy at cycle 2 day 1 and cycle 4 day 1. Peripheral blood was collected in 8 mL Vacutainer Cell Preparation Tubes, from which PBMCs were isolated by centrifugation and then cryopreserved.

The sample consisted of peripheral blood mononuclear cells (PBMCs), taken at baseline. The V gene is TRBV19 and the J gene is TRBJ1-5; perhaps TRBD1 is the D gene, with 5 bases matching. The receptor's source is a human donor with classical Hodgkin lymphoma. The nucleotides are TGTGCCAGTAGGCCACTAATGGGGGTTGAGCCCCAGCATTTT. It translates as CASRPLMGVEPQHF.